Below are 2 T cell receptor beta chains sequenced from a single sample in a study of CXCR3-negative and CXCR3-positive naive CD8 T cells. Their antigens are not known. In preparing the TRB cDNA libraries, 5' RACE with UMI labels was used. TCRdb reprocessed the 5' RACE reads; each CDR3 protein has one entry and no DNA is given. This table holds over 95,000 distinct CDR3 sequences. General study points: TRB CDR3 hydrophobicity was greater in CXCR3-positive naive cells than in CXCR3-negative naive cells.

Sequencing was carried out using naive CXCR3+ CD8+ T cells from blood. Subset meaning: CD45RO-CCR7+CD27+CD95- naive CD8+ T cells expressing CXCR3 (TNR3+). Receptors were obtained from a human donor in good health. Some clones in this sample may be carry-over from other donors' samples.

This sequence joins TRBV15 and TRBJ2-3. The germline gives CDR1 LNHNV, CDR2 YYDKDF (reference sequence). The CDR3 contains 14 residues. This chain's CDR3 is CATSRGISADTQYF.

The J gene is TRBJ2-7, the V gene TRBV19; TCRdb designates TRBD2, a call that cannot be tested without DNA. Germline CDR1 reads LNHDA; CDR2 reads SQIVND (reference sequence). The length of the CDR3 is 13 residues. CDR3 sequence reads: CASSIGRGNEQYF. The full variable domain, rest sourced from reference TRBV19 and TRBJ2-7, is DGGITQSPKYLFRKEGQNVTLSCEQNLNHDAMYWYRQDPGQGLRLIYYSQIVNDFQKGDIAEGYSVSREKKESFPLTVTSAQKNPTAFYLCASSIGRGNEQYFGPGTRLTVT.